This is a list of T cell receptor beta chains from one sample in a study of metastatic and nonmetastatic thyroid tumors. TCRdb reanalyzed the PCR reads via MiXCR. This table holds about 39,000 clones, around 17% found once. Source material: blood. These receptors all come from a female donor with papillary thyroid cancer or a benign thyroid nodule (not recorded which). Some clones in this sample may be carry-over from other donors' samples. Each CDR3 is given with its conserved first and last residue. D genes are given only for firm matches. The size of a clone is reported for some rows only, either as once, few or many, or as a class for expanded clones.

cdr3_length j_call v_call d_call clone_size cdr3_nt cdr3_aa
14 TRBJ2-5 TRBV7-9 - many TGTGCCAGCAGCTCCAGAGGCAACCTAGAGACCCAGTACTTC CASSSRGNLETQYF
17 TRBJ2-2 TRBV2 - - TGTGCCAGCAGTGAAGGCGGGGGCCGGGGGAACACCGGGGAGCTGTCCTTT CASSEGGGRGNTGELSF
14 TRBJ2-7 TRBV7-9 TRBD1 - TGTGCCATCACCTCCTTGGACAGGGGCTACGAGCAGTACTTC CAITSLDRGYEQYF
15 TRBJ2-7 TRBV11-3 TRBD2 - TGTGCCAGCAGCTCACTAGGACTAGCGGGGTACGAGCAGTACTTC CASSSLGLAGYEQYF
15 TRBJ1-5 TRBV27 TRBD1 many TGTGCCAGCAGTTTAACAGGGGGCGATTATCAGCCCCAGCATTTT CASSLTGGDYQPQHF
11 TRBJ1-2 TRBV27 - many TGTGCCAGCAGTGAGGGGTATGGCTACACCTTC CASSEGYGYTF
14 TRBJ2-5 TRBV6-5 - many TGTGCCAGCAGTTACTCGAGCGGAGGGGAGACCCAGTACTTC CASSYSSGGETQYF
15 TRBJ2-2 TRBV6-1 TRBD1 - TGTGCCAGCACCCTCGGGACAGGGGCCTCCGGTGAGCTGTTTTTT CASTLGTGASGELFF
15 TRBJ2-3 TRBV20-1 - - TGCAGTGCTAGGGGAATAGTGGTCGCCACAGATACGCAGTATTTT CSARGIVVATDTQYF
15 TRBJ2-1 TRBV20-1 TRBD2 - TGCAGTGCTAGAGATCGACTAGCGGGAAACAATGAGCAGTTCTTC CSARDRLAGNNEQFF
16 TRBJ2-1 TRBV12-5 - many TGTGCTAGTGGTTTGGTAGTGGAGGGCCACTACAATGAGCAGTTCTTC CASGLVVEGHYNEQFF
15 TRBJ1-2 TRBV5-5 TRBD1 many TGTGCCAGCAGCTTGCGACAGGGCGTAAGCTATGGCTACACCTTC CASSLRQGVSYGYTF
16 TRBJ2-7 TRBV28 TRBD1 - TGTGCCAGCAGGGGCACGTTGGGGACAGGGCTAGACGAGCAGTACTTC CASRGTLGTGLDEQYF
13 TRBJ2-5 TRBV19 - many TGTGCCAGTAGTAGGACCTGGGAAGAGACCCAGTACTTC CASSRTWEETQYF
13 TRBJ1-2 TRBV28 - few TGTGCCAGCAGTTTCGGCGAACTCTATGGCTACACCTTC CASSFGELYGYTF
15 TRBJ2-2 TRBV2 TRBD1 - TGTGCCAGCAGTGAAAGGACAGGGAGCACCGGGGAGCTGTTTTTT CASSERTGSTGELFF
15 TRBJ2-2 TRBV5-1 - - TGCGCCAGCAGCCTTCAGGGGCCGCGCACCGGGGAGCTGTTTTTT CASSLQGPRTGELFF
15 TRBJ1-1 TRBV9 - few TGTGCCAGCAGCGCCAGGACAAGTTTGAACACTGAAGCTTTCTTT CASSARTSLNTEAFF
14 TRBJ1-4 TRBV12-3/TRBV12-4 - many TGTGCCAGCAGTTGGGACGGACGTGGTGAAAAACTGTTTTTT CASSWDGRGEKLFF
15 TRBJ2-4 TRBV3-1 - many TGTGCCAGCAGCTCGGACATTTCGATCAAAAACATTCAGTACTTC CASSSDISIKNIQYF
11 TRBJ2-1 TRBV12-3/TRBV12-4 - few TGTGCCAGCAGTTTAGCGCCTGAGCAGTTCTTC CASSLAPEQFF
18 TRBJ2-1 TRBV6-2/TRBV6-3 TRBD2 many TGTGCCAGCAGTTACTTAGGCCTAGCGGGGACCCTTTACAACGAGCAGTTCTTC CASSYLGLAGTLYNEQFF
15 TRBJ2-1 TRBV30 - many TGTGCCTGGTCCCGGGACTTTAGCTCCTACAATGAGCAGTTCTTC CAWSRDFSSYNEQFF
14 TRBJ1-2 TRBV5-1 TRBD1 many TGCGCCAGCAGCTCTGAGACAGGGGTCGATGGCTACACCTTC CASSSETGVDGYTF
15 TRBJ1-6 TRBV27 TRBD1 many TGTGCCAGCAGTTCGACCGACAGGGGGAATTCACCCCTCCACTTT CASSSTDRGNSPLHF
16 TRBJ2-7 TRBV20-1 TRBD2 - TGCAGTGCTACCGGGGGGTTGGGGGACTCTGTATGGGAGCAGTACTTC CSATGGLGDSVWEQYF
13 TRBJ2-5 TRBV12-3/TRBV12-4 - - TGTGCCAGCAGTTTAATGGGGAGACAGAGGCAGTACTTC CASSLMGRQRQYF
13 TRBJ1-6 TRBV20-1 - - TGCAGTGCTAGGGCCAACTATAATTCACCCCTCCACTTT CSARANYNSPLHF
16 TRBJ2-5 TRBV7-9 TRBD2 many TGTGCCAGCAGCTTAGGGGTCAGCGGGATACAAGAGACCCAGTACTTC CASSLGVSGIQETQYF
13 TRBJ2-3 TRBV7-8 - many TGTGCCAGCAGCTTAAGACCCGGGGATACGCAGTATTTT CASSLRPGDTQYF
15 TRBJ2-7 TRBV28 TRBD1 - TGTGCCAGCAGTTGGGCAGGGGGCCGGTCCTACGAGCAGTACTTC CASSWAGGRSYEQYF
11 TRBJ2-1 TRBV19 - - TGTGCCAGTAGTACAGGGGTTGAGCAGTTCTTC CASSTGVEQFF
15 TRBJ1-1 TRBV6-2/TRBV6-3 - many TGTGCCAGCAGTTCTTTCGGACAGACGAACACTGAAGCTTTCTTT CASSSFGQTNTEAFF
17 TRBJ2-7 TRBV10-2 - many TGCGCCAGCAGAGATGGCGGGATTCGGCCTCGAATCGCCGAGCAGTACTTC CASRDGGIRPRIAEQYF
13 TRBJ1-1 TRBV20-1 TRBD1 many TGCAGTGCTTGGACAGGGGCGAACACTGAAGCTTTCTTT CSAWTGANTEAFF
13 TRBJ1-2 TRBV27 TRBD1 few TGTGCCAGCAGTCCAGGACAGGGCTATGGCTACACCTTC CASSPGQGYGYTF
15 TRBJ1-1 TRBV6-1 TRBD1 many TGTGCCAGCAGGGCCTCCGGGACAGGGGGCCCTGAAGCTTTCTTT CASRASGTGGPEAFF